Listed below are T cell receptor beta chains from one sample, sequenced in a study of cytomegalovirus exposure and HLA in healthy donors. TCRdb's copy holds only in-frame clones and misses some; the assay was immunoSEQ multiplex PCR. The table has 72,000 or so clones, more than 75% seen once. Specimen: PBMCs. Receptor source: a young man in good health and CMV-seropositive. Each CDR3 is given with its conserved first and last residue. The order of the fields is D gene, V gene, CDR3 length, J gene, clone size, CDR3 DNA, CDR3 protein. D genes are given only for firm matches. Rows may omit the clone size; those that give it use once, few, many or a size class.

d_call: -; v_call: TRBV18; cdr3_length: 11; j_call: TRBJ2-1; clone_size: -; cdr3_nt: TGTGCCAGCCGAGAAGGGGCTCAGCAGTTCTTC; cdr3_aa: CASREGAQQFF
d_call: TRBD1; v_call: TRBV6-5; cdr3_length: 15; j_call: TRBJ2-7; clone_size: -; cdr3_nt: TGTGCCAGCAGTTACTTGGGACAGGGGGCCTACGAGCAGTACTTC; cdr3_aa: CASSYLGQGAYEQYF
d_call: TRBD1; v_call: TRBV10-1; cdr3_length: 13; j_call: TRBJ1-1; clone_size: -; cdr3_nt: TGCGCCAGCAGGGGGACAGGGCTGGCTGAAGCTTTCTTT; cdr3_aa: CASRGTGLAEAFF
d_call: TRBD2; v_call: TRBV30; cdr3_length: 14; j_call: TRBJ2-1; clone_size: -; cdr3_nt: TGTGCCTGGAGTGAACTAGCGGTCTACAATGAGCAGTTCTTC; cdr3_aa: CAWSELAVYNEQFF
d_call: -; v_call: TRBV7-9; cdr3_length: 14; j_call: TRBJ2-1; clone_size: -; cdr3_nt: TGTGCCAGCAGCTTAGAATCGAAGGGGAATGAGCAGTTCTTC; cdr3_aa: CASSLESKGNEQFF
d_call: TRBD2; v_call: TRBV30; cdr3_length: 18; j_call: TRBJ2-3; clone_size: -; cdr3_nt: TGTGCCTGGGTGGACGTGGGACTAGCGGATGCTTCCACAGATACGCAGTATTTT; cdr3_aa: CAWVDVGLADASTDTQYF
d_call: TRBD2; v_call: TRBV2; cdr3_length: 18; j_call: TRBJ2-3; clone_size: -; cdr3_nt: TGTGCCAGCAGTGACCTAGCGGGAGGGCCCCAGGCCTCAGATACGCAGTATTTT; cdr3_aa: CASSDLAGGPQASDTQYF
d_call: TRBD1; v_call: TRBV7-9; cdr3_length: 16; j_call: TRBJ1-1; clone_size: few; cdr3_nt: TGTGCCAGCAGCCCCGGACAGGGGGCGAGGGACACTGAAGCTTTCTTT; cdr3_aa: CASSPGQGARDTEAFF
d_call: TRBD2; v_call: TRBV7-2; cdr3_length: 14; j_call: TRBJ2-1; clone_size: -; cdr3_nt: TGTGCCAGCGCGACTAGCGGGGATTACAATGAGCAGTTCTTC; cdr3_aa: CASATSGDYNEQFF
d_call: -; v_call: TRBV5-8; cdr3_length: 13; j_call: TRBJ2-5; clone_size: -; cdr3_nt: TGTGCCAGCAGCTGGGCTAGGGGGGAGACCCAGTACTTC; cdr3_aa: CASSWARGETQYF
d_call: -; v_call: TRBV30; cdr3_length: 13; j_call: TRBJ1-1; clone_size: -; cdr3_nt: TGTGCCTGGAGTCTGGGGAGGCACACTGAAGCTTTCTTT; cdr3_aa: CAWSLGRHTEAFF
d_call: -; v_call: TRBV7-2; cdr3_length: 14; j_call: TRBJ1-2; clone_size: -; cdr3_nt: TGTGCCAGCAGCTTGAATGCGGGTGTCTATGGCTACACCTTC; cdr3_aa: CASSLNAGVYGYTF
d_call: -; v_call: TRBV10-3; cdr3_length: 16; j_call: TRBJ2-5; clone_size: -; cdr3_nt: TGTGCCATCAGTGAGTCAAGTGCAGGCTCCCAAGAGACCCAGTACTTC; cdr3_aa: CAISESSAGSQETQYF
d_call: TRBD2; v_call: TRBV6-4; cdr3_length: 14; j_call: TRBJ2-3; clone_size: -; cdr3_nt: TGTGCCAGCAGACCAGCGGGGGGGCAAGATACGCAGTATTTT; cdr3_aa: CASRPAGGQDTQYF
d_call: -; v_call: TRBV10-2; cdr3_length: 13; j_call: TRBJ2-7; clone_size: -; cdr3_nt: TGCGCCACTCTCGTCGGCGGATTGTACGAGCAGTACTTC; cdr3_aa: CATLVGGLYEQYF
d_call: -; v_call: TRBV30; cdr3_length: 13; j_call: TRBJ1-1; clone_size: -; cdr3_nt: TGTGCCTGGAGTAGGCAGGCGAACACTGAAGCTTTCTTT; cdr3_aa: CAWSRQANTEAFF
d_call: TRBD1; v_call: TRBV9; cdr3_length: 14; j_call: TRBJ2-5; clone_size: -; cdr3_nt: TGTGCCAGCAGTGCACCAGGGGGCCAAGAGACCCAGTACTTC; cdr3_aa: CASSAPGGQETQYF
d_call: -; v_call: TRBV30; cdr3_length: 11; j_call: TRBJ2-7; clone_size: -; cdr3_nt: TGTGCCTGGAGTCCCCAGGACGAGCAGTACTTC; cdr3_aa: CAWSPQDEQYF
d_call: TRBD1; v_call: TRBV6-5; cdr3_length: 16; j_call: TRBJ1-5; clone_size: -; cdr3_nt: TGTGCCAGCAGTTCCTTGATGGACAGGGGGAATCAGCCCCAGCATTTT; cdr3_aa: CASSSLMDRGNQPQHF
d_call: -; v_call: TRBV4-1; cdr3_length: 14; j_call: TRBJ1-1; clone_size: -; cdr3_nt: TGCGCCAGCAGCCAACGACGGGGGAACACTGAAGCTTTCTTT; cdr3_aa: CASSQRRGNTEAFF
d_call: -; v_call: TRBV6-5; cdr3_length: 12; j_call: TRBJ1-5; clone_size: -; cdr3_nt: TGTGCCAGCAGTAAGCCGAATCAGCCCCAGCATTTT; cdr3_aa: CASSKPNQPQHF
d_call: -; v_call: TRBV30; cdr3_length: 14; j_call: TRBJ1-1; clone_size: -; cdr3_nt: TGTGCCTGGGCGAGGACAGCCAAGAACACTGAAGCTTTCTTT; cdr3_aa: CAWARTAKNTEAFF
d_call: TRBD2; v_call: TRBV7-9; cdr3_length: 17; j_call: TRBJ2-7; clone_size: -; cdr3_nt: TGTGCCAGCAGCCCCGAGGGGGCTAGCGGGAACTCCTACGAGCAGTACTTC; cdr3_aa: CASSPEGASGNSYEQYF
d_call: -; v_call: TRBV7-2; cdr3_length: 14; j_call: TRBJ1-1; clone_size: -; cdr3_nt: TGTGCCAGCAGCTTAGGACAGAGCGTGGGTGAAGCTTTCTTT; cdr3_aa: CASSLGQSVGEAFF
d_call: -; v_call: TRBV19; cdr3_length: 14; j_call: TRBJ1-5; clone_size: -; cdr3_nt: TGTGCCAGTTCCCAAGACAGCTGGAATCAGCCCCAGCATTTT; cdr3_aa: CASSQDSWNQPQHF
d_call: -; v_call: TRBV9; cdr3_length: 15; j_call: TRBJ2-5; clone_size: -; cdr3_nt: TGTGCCAGCAGCGTAGAAGCCCTACTGTCAGAGACCCAGTACTTC; cdr3_aa: CASSVEALLSETQYF
d_call: -; v_call: TRBV25-1; cdr3_length: 11; j_call: TRBJ2-7; clone_size: -; cdr3_nt: TGTGCCAGCAGTGACCTCTACGAGCAGTACTTC; cdr3_aa: CASSDLYEQYF
d_call: -; v_call: TRBV9; cdr3_length: 14; j_call: TRBJ1-5; clone_size: -; cdr3_nt: TGTGCCAGCAGCGCCACAGGTAGCAATCAGCCCCAGCATTTT; cdr3_aa: CASSATGSNQPQHF
d_call: -; v_call: TRBV9; cdr3_length: 15; j_call: TRBJ1-1; clone_size: -; cdr3_nt: TGTGCCAGCAGCCGGGGGTCGGGGCTGAACACTGAAGCTTTCTTT; cdr3_aa: CASSRGSGLNTEAFF
d_call: TRBD1; v_call: TRBV11-3; cdr3_length: 14; j_call: TRBJ2-7; clone_size: -; cdr3_nt: TGTGCCAGCAGCCCCGGGACAGGGGGCTACGAGCAGTACTTC; cdr3_aa: CASSPGTGGYEQYF
d_call: -; v_call: TRBV30; cdr3_length: 16; j_call: TRBJ1-2; clone_size: few; cdr3_nt: TGTGCCTGGAGTGTAAGGGGACATCTTCTCGGCTATGGCTACACCTTC; cdr3_aa: CAWSVRGHLLGYGYTF
d_call: TRBD1; v_call: TRBV28; cdr3_length: 14; j_call: TRBJ1-1; clone_size: few; cdr3_nt: TGTGCCAGCAGTTTACCACAGGGGACCGCTGAAGCTTTCTTT; cdr3_aa: CASSLPQGTAEAFF
d_call: -; v_call: TRBV9; cdr3_length: 15; j_call: TRBJ1-1; clone_size: -; cdr3_nt: TGTGCCAGCAGCCCCAGGCGGGATTCCAACACTGAAGCTTTCTTT; cdr3_aa: CASSPRRDSNTEAFF
d_call: -; v_call: TRBV30; cdr3_length: 12; j_call: TRBJ2-7; clone_size: -; cdr3_nt: TGTGCCTGGAGTGGTGACAGCCGCTTCCAGTACTTC; cdr3_aa: CAWSGDSRFQYF
d_call: TRBD2; v_call: TRBV10-2; cdr3_length: 18; j_call: TRBJ2-2; clone_size: -; cdr3_nt: TGCGCCAGCAGTGACCCGGGACTAGCGGGAGTCCTGACCGGGGAGCTGTTTTTT; cdr3_aa: CASSDPGLAGVLTGELFF
d_call: -; v_call: TRBV5-4; cdr3_length: 13; j_call: TRBJ1-1; clone_size: -; cdr3_nt: TGTGCCAGCAGCGAGACAGCGAACACTGAAGCTTTCTTT; cdr3_aa: CASSETANTEAFF
d_call: -; v_call: TRBV5-1; cdr3_length: 11; j_call: TRBJ2-1; clone_size: -; cdr3_nt: TGCGCCAGCAGTCAAGAGAATGAGCAGTTCTTC; cdr3_aa: CASSQENEQFF
d_call: -; v_call: TRBV7-9; cdr3_length: 15; j_call: TRBJ2-5; clone_size: few; cdr3_nt: TGTGCCAGCAGCGCCGAACAGAGTCCCCAAGAGACCCAGTACTTC; cdr3_aa: CASSAEQSPQETQYF
d_call: -; v_call: TRBV5-1; cdr3_length: 14; j_call: TRBJ2-5; clone_size: -; cdr3_nt: TGCGCCAGCAGCTTAGGGGGGGCTGAAGAGACCCAGTACTTC; cdr3_aa: CASSLGGAEETQYF
d_call: TRBD2; v_call: TRBV5-4; cdr3_length: 14; j_call: TRBJ2-5; clone_size: -; cdr3_nt: TGTGCCCTCCGAAGCGGGGGGGCCGTAGAGACCCAGTACTTC; cdr3_aa: CALRSGGAVETQYF
d_call: TRBD1; v_call: TRBV25-1; cdr3_length: 15; j_call: TRBJ1-4; clone_size: few; cdr3_nt: TGTGCCAGCAGTGAAGGCGGGACAGGGGATGAAAAACTGTTTTTT; cdr3_aa: CASSEGGTGDEKLFF
d_call: TRBD1; v_call: TRBV6-5; cdr3_length: 14; j_call: TRBJ1-5; clone_size: -; cdr3_nt: TGTGCCAGCAGTCTGGACAGGCGCAATCAGCCCCAGCATTTT; cdr3_aa: CASSLDRRNQPQHF
d_call: TRBD1; v_call: TRBV7-9; cdr3_length: 14; j_call: TRBJ2-7; clone_size: -; cdr3_nt: TGTGCCAGCAGCTTCGGGACAGGTTCCTACGAGCAGTACTTC; cdr3_aa: CASSFGTGSYEQYF
d_call: TRBD1; v_call: TRBV11-2; cdr3_length: 14; j_call: TRBJ1-2; clone_size: -; cdr3_nt: TGTGCCAGCAGCTCACAGGGGAATAACTATGGCTACACCTTC; cdr3_aa: CASSSQGNNYGYTF
d_call: -; v_call: TRBV30; cdr3_length: 14; j_call: TRBJ2-7; clone_size: few; cdr3_nt: TGTGCCTGGAGTGTTGGGCAGGGGAGAAACGAGCAGTACTTC; cdr3_aa: CAWSVGQGRNEQYF
d_call: TRBD2; v_call: TRBV5-1; cdr3_length: 17; j_call: TRBJ2-7; clone_size: -; cdr3_nt: TGCGCCAGCAGCCGGCCGGGACTAGCGGGAGAAGGTGGTGAGCAGTACTTC; cdr3_aa: CASSRPGLAGEGGEQYF
d_call: TRBD2; v_call: TRBV10-2; cdr3_length: 16; j_call: TRBJ2-3; clone_size: -; cdr3_nt: TGCGCCAGCAGTGATAGGGCTAGCGGGCACACAGATACGCAGTATTTT; cdr3_aa: CASSDRASGHTDTQYF
d_call: TRBD1; v_call: TRBV7-2; cdr3_length: 16; j_call: TRBJ2-3; clone_size: -; cdr3_nt: TGTGCCAGCAGCCCACGGACAGGGGGCATGGCAGATACGCAGTATTTT; cdr3_aa: CASSPRTGGMADTQYF
d_call: -; v_call: TRBV5-6; cdr3_length: 13; j_call: TRBJ1-2; clone_size: few; cdr3_nt: TGTGCCAGCAGCTTGGCGAGTACGGGTGGCTACACCTTC; cdr3_aa: CASSLASTGGYTF
d_call: TRBD1; v_call: TRBV30; cdr3_length: 14; j_call: TRBJ1-1; clone_size: -; cdr3_nt: TGTGCCTGGAAGCAGGGGGCGATGGACACTGAAGCTTTCTTT; cdr3_aa: CAWKQGAMDTEAFF
d_call: -; v_call: TRBV6-1; cdr3_length: 15; j_call: TRBJ2-6; clone_size: -; cdr3_nt: TGTGCCGGGGGGACGGTCAACTCTGGGGCCAACGTCCTGACTTTC; cdr3_aa: CAGGTVNSGANVLTF
d_call: -; v_call: TRBV30; cdr3_length: 12; j_call: TRBJ1-2; clone_size: -; cdr3_nt: TGTGCCTGGAGTTTTAGGGGAAAGGGCTACACCTTC; cdr3_aa: CAWSFRGKGYTF
d_call: -; v_call: TRBV19; cdr3_length: 13; j_call: TRBJ2-3; clone_size: -; cdr3_nt: TGTGCCAGTTGGGGACACGAGCGAGATACGCAGTATTTT; cdr3_aa: CASWGHERDTQYF
d_call: TRBD2; v_call: TRBV29-1; cdr3_length: 13; j_call: TRBJ2-7; clone_size: -; cdr3_nt: TGCAGCGTGAGGGGACTAGCGAACTACGAGCAGTACTTC; cdr3_aa: CSVRGLANYEQYF
d_call: -; v_call: TRBV6-6; cdr3_length: 14; j_call: TRBJ2-1; clone_size: -; cdr3_nt: TGTGCCAGCAGTCAGGGACTCCTATACAATGAGCAGTTCTTC; cdr3_aa: CASSQGLLYNEQFF
d_call: -; v_call: TRBV7-9; cdr3_length: 12; j_call: TRBJ1-4; clone_size: -; cdr3_nt: TGTGCCAGCAGCTCCAGGGGTGCCAAACTGTTTTTT; cdr3_aa: CASSSRGAKLFF
d_call: TRBD1; v_call: TRBV15; cdr3_length: 15; j_call: TRBJ1-1; clone_size: once; cdr3_nt: TGTGCCACCAGTGATGAAGGGACAGGGGGCTTGAGGGCTTTCTTT; cdr3_aa: CATSDEGTGGLRAFF